What follows are 22 T cell receptor beta chains derived from one specimen sequenced in a study of CD8 T cells in ankylosing spondylitis. TCRdb called the 5' RACE reads again in MiXCR, with one record for every CDR3 protein. The repertoire holds about 500,000 distinct CDR3 sequences, with less than 6% as singletons. These receptors' antigens are unknown. Study conclusions and caveats: Characteristic of ankylosing spondylitis blood, it appeared, was a TCR beta motif comprising about eight highly homologous variants.

Sequenced material: blood, either unsorted or a sorted T cell fraction (not recorded which). The receptor set was obtained from a male donor with ankylosing spondylitis.

At least ten counts were recorded for this clonotype. The chain carries TRBV6-1 and TRBJ1-1; the D is unclear. The V end was cut by 7 bases, the J end by 10 bases, with 13 bases between. Germline V gene sequence: CDR1 MNHNS, CDR2 SASEGT. The CDR3 covers 11 residues. The CDR3 sequence is CASKREGGAFF. DNA of the CDR3: TGTGCCAGCAAAAGGGAGGGTGGAGCTTTCTTT.

The chain employs TRBV7-9 and TRBJ2-7; D is possibly TRBD2 (6 bases). The V gene's germline CDR1 is SEHNR and CDR2 FQNEAQ (reference sequence). The CDR3 totals 13 residues. Trimming took off 5 bases at V and 6 bases at J, with 14 bases between the two ends. This chain's CDR3 is CASSIGPEGEQYF. In DNA, the CDR3 is TGTGCCAGCAGCATCGGACCGGAGGGCGAGCAGTACTTC.

This clonotype was seen repeatedly, ten times or more. The gene calls are TRBV7-9 and TRBJ1-4, with D perhaps matching TRBD1 (6 bases). This CDR3 contains 16 residues. The germline V gene encodes CDR1 SEHNR and CDR2 FQNEAQ (reference sequence). The germline V and J ends were trimmed by 4 bases and 8 bases, with 20 bases remaining between them. For the CDR3, the DNA is TGTGCCAGCAGCTCTAAGAAACAGGGACGAGGAGAAAAACTGTTTTTT. It encodes CASSSKKQGRGEKLFF.

This clonotype appeared many times. J is TRBJ2-7 and V is TRBV6-2 or TRBV6-3; possible D gene TRBD2, 6 bases. The CDR3 is 12 amino acids. Trimming removed 4 bases from V and 4 bases from J, with 8 bases in between. CDR1 and CDR2 (germline): MNHEY, SVGEGT. The DNA for the CDR3 is TGTGCCAGCAGTTGGGAGGAATACGAGCAGTACTTC. It translates to CASSWEEYEQYF.

This clonotype has ten or more counts. The rearrangement joins TRBV5-1 to TRBJ1-1; D is ambiguous. Germline CDR1 reads SGHRS; CDR2 reads YFSETQ. The CDR3 totals 15 residues. Deletions cut 1 base from V and 4 bases from J, with 14 bases between. The CDR3 coding sequence is TGCGCCAGCAGCTTGATCTCGGGAATGAGCACTGAAGCTTTCTTT. Protein: CASSLISGMSTEAFF. The entire variable domain, with the rest obtained from reference TRBV5-1 and TRBJ1-1, is as follows: KAGVTQTPRYLIKTRGQQVTLSCSPISGHRSVSWYQQTPGQGLQFLFEYFSETQRNKGNFPGRFSGRQFSNSRSEMNVSTLELGDSALYLCASSLISGMSTEAFFGQGTRLTVV.

This clonotype is a singleton in its sample. The V and J genes are TRBV18 and TRBJ2-1; D remains unclear. CDR3 length: 12 residues. V was shortened by 4 bases and J by 6 bases, with 7 bases between the two germline ends. Per germline, CDR1 KGHSH and CDR2 LQKENI. The CDR3 nucleotides read TGTGCCAGCTCACAGTATAGCAATGAGCAGTTCTTC. It yields the protein CASSQYSNEQFF.

This clonotype turned up a few times. The chain carries TRBV7-9 and TRBJ2-1, with D hard to call. Trimming pared 1 base from V and 7 bases from J, leaving 11 bases between. Germline V lookup: CDR1 SEHNR, CDR2 FQNEAQ (reference sequence). The CDR3 length is 14 residues. The CDR3 DNA reads as TGTGCCAGCAGCTTAGTGTTGACTTGGAATGAGCAGTTCTTC. It translates to CASSLVLTWNEQFF.

This clonotype was seen at least ten times. The CDR3 region is CASSAWGQDTQYF. In DNA form, the CDR3 reads TGTGCCAGCAGCGCGTGGGGGCAAGATACGCAGTATTTT. This chain connects TRBV7-9 to TRBJ2-3; a possible D gene is TRBD1 (6 bases). This CDR3 contains 13 residues. V was trimmed by 5 bases and J by 5 bases, leaving 11 bases between them. Germline V lookup: CDR1 SEHNR, CDR2 FQNEAQ (reference sequence).

This rearrangement joins TRBV30 to TRBJ2-1, with D perhaps TRBD1 or TRBD2 (5 bases each). V was cut by 2 bases and J by 5 bases, with 13 bases left in between. This CDR3 contains 14 residues. Germline loops: CDR1 GTSNPN, CDR2 SVGIG (reference sequence). This chain's CDR3 is CAWSRGDEDNEQFF. The DNA for the CDR3 is TGTGCCTGGAGTCGAGGGGATGAGGACAATGAGCAGTTCTTC.

This clonotype was observed many times. The V and J genes are TRBV7-2 and TRBJ2-1; 7 bases are shared with TRBD2. Germline V gene sequence: CDR1 SGHTA, CDR2 FQGNSA. The CDR3 is 15 residues long. V shed 1 base and J 4 bases; nucleotides not matched to a gene: 4. CDR3 in DNA: TGTGCCAGCAGCTTAGTAAGCGGGGCTTACAATGAGCAGTTCTTC. This translates into CASSLVSGAYNEQFF.

The table lists this clonotype with many counts. The V gene is TRBV11-1, the J gene TRBJ2-5; 8 positions agree with TRBD1. This CDR3 has 16 amino acids. Germline-derived CDR1 and CDR2 are SGHAT and FQDESV (reference sequence). V dropped 0 bases and J dropped 5; count of bases not matched to a gene: 8. The CDR3 nucleotides read TGTGCCAGCAGCTTAGCTCATGGACAGGGAGGCGAGACCCAGTACTTC. It specifies CASSLAHGQGGETQYF.

This clonotype was seen many times. CDR3: CATGRDRGPQHF. CDR3 sequence (DNA): TGTGCCACCGGCCGGGACAGGGGGCCCCAGCATTTT. This rearrangement joins TRBV15 to TRBJ1-5, with 10 bases matching TRBD1. CDR3 length equals 12 residues. With 8 bases clipped from V and 9 bases from J, the junction kept 4 bases outside the gene matches. Germline lookup yields CDR1 LNHNV and CDR2 YYDKDF (reference sequence).

This clonotype was counted only a few times. The V call is TRBV4-3, the J call TRBJ1-6; D remains unclear. The CDR3 consists of 18 residues. Trimming took off 0 bases at V and 0 bases at J, with 12 bases between the two ends. Germline CDR1 LGHNA, CDR2 YSLEER. This chain's CDR3 is CASSQDSPGSSYNSPLHF. CDR3 coding DNA: TGCGCCAGCAGCCAAGATTCGCCGGGAAGCTCCTATAATTCACCCCTCCACTTT.

Ten or more counts support this clonotype. The chain has TRBV5-1 and TRBJ1-1, with D possibly TRBD1 on 6 matching bases. V was shortened by 0 bases and J by 8 bases, with 17 bases between the two germline ends. Germline loops: CDR1 SGHRS, CDR2 YFSETQ. CDR3 length: 15 residues. The CDR3 sequence: CASSLDAGAIREAFF. The CDR3 nucleotides read TGCGCCAGCAGCTTGGATGCGGGGGCGATCAGGGAAGCTTTCTTT.

In this sample, this clonotype turned up a few times. The genes are TRBV10-3 and TRBJ2-1; D uncertain. V was shortened by 5 bases and J by 6 bases, with 8 bases between the two germline ends. This CDR3 comprises 12 residues. CDR1 is ENHRY and CDR2 is SYGVKD in the germline V gene. CDR3 sequence reads: CAISSRVNEQFF. The CDR3 region has the DNA TGTGCCATCAGTTCTAGGGTCAATGAGCAGTTCTTC.

This rearrangement joins TRBV27 to TRBJ1-1; D is possibly TRBD1 (5 bases). The CDR3 sequence is 18 residues long. The germline V gene encodes CDR1 MNHEY and CDR2 SMNVEV (reference sequence). V was cut by 1 base and J by 3 bases, with 21 bases left in between. CDR3 nucleotides: TGTGCCAGCAGTTTATACAAGGGGCGCGAATGGGTTGACACTGAAGCTTTCTTT. It translates to CASSLYKGREWVDTEAFF.

This clonotype has a count of ten or more. The chain has TRBV28 and TRBJ2-3; TRBD2 aligns across 8 bases. Trimming at V came to 11 bases and at J to 0 bases, leaving 10 bases not matched to a gene. Germline-derived CDR1 and CDR2 are MDHEN and SYDVKM. The CDR3 totals 15 residues. The CDR3 reads CAALRGGSSTDTQYF. CDR3 DNA sequence: TGTGCCGCCCTCCGGGGGGGTTCTAGCACAGATACGCAGTATTTT.

This clonotype has a count of ten or more. The genes are TRBV28 and TRBJ2-1, with TRBD1 identical over 8 bases. The CDR3 consists of 13 residues. Unmatched junction bases numbered 5, after V lost 6 bases and J lost 7 bases. CDR1 MDHEN and CDR2 SYDVKM come from the germline V gene. As DNA, the CDR3 is TGTGCCAGCAGACGGACAGGGCTAAATGAGCAGTTCTTC. Translation: CASRRTGLNEQFF. Combining the CDR3 with reference TRBV28 and TRBJ2-1 gives the whole variable domain DVKVTQSSRYLVKRTGEKVFLECVQDMDHENMFWYRQDPGLGLRLIYFSYDVKMKEKGDIPEGYSVSREKKERFSLILESASTNQTSMYLCASRRTGLNEQFFGPGTRLTVL.

The gene calls are TRBV5-1 and TRBJ2-3; D perhaps matches TRBD2 (5 bases). The V and J ends lost 5 bases and 0 bases respectively, with 13 bases between them. Germline V gives CDR1 SGHRS, CDR2 YFSETQ. CDR3 length equals 15 residues. This CDR3 reads CASRALASSTDTQYF. For the CDR3, the DNA is TGCGCCAGCAGAGCCCTAGCATCGAGCACAGATACGCAGTATTTT. Looking up the rest from reference TRBV5-1 and TRBJ2-3 gives the full variable domain: KAGVTQTPRYLIKTRGQQVTLSCSPISGHRSVSWYQQTPGQGLQFLFEYFSETQRNKGNFPGRFSGRQFSNSRSEMNVSTLELGDSALYLCASRALASSTDTQYFGPGTRLTVL.

This clonotype was picked up many times. Here the CDR3 DNA reads TGCGCCAGCAGCGAGTCGGGACGGCAAGAGACCCAGTACTTC. Protein product: CASSESGRQETQYF. V is TRBV5-1 and J is TRBJ2-5; D may correspond to TRBD1 or TRBD2 (5 bases each). The germline gives CDR1 SGHRS, CDR2 YFSETQ. This CDR3 spans 14 amino acids. V dropped 4 bases and J dropped 2 bases, with 12 bases sitting between them.

This clonotype was found many times. The V gene is TRBV7-2, the J gene TRBJ2-5, with TRBD1 matching 9 bases. The CDR3 has 17 residues. The ends lost 1 base at V and 5 bases at J; junction bases unmatched: 11. CDR1 is SGHTA, CDR2 FQGNSA, per germline. The CDR3 region has the DNA TGTGCCAGCAGCTTAGTAGCCATGGGGACAGGGTGGGAGACCCAGTACTTC. It is translated as CASSLVAMGTGWETQYF.

This CDR3 is CASSYSRAPGSGGEGYTF. CDR3 sequence (DNA): TGTGCCAGCAGTTACTCGCGCGCCCCGGGGTCAGGGGGCGAAGGCTACACCTTC. V usage is TRBV6-5 and J usage is TRBJ1-2; TRBD1 matches at 8 bases. Germline V lookup: CDR1 MNHEY, CDR2 SVGAGI. This CDR3 region has 18 residues. V shed 0 bases and J 8 bases; nucleotides not matched to a gene: 17.